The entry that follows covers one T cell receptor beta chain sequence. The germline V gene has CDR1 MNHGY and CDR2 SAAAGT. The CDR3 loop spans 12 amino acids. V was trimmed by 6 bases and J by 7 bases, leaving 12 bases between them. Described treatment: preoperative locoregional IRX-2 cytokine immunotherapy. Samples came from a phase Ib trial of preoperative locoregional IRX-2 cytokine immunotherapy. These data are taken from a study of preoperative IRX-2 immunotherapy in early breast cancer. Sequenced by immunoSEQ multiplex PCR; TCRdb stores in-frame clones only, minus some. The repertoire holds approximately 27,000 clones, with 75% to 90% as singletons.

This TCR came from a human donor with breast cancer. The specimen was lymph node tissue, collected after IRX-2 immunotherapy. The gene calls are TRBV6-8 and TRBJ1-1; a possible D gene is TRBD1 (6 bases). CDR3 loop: CASRVQGGEAFF. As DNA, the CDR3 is TGTGCCAGCAGGGTACAGGGAGGTGAAGCTTTCTTT.